These 19 T cell receptor beta chains originate from one sample sequenced in a study of identical twins. TCRdb recomputed calls from the 5' RACE reads with MiXCR, one row per CDR3 protein. The sample consists of approximately 240,000 distinct CDR3 sequences, about 14% of them appearing once. Source material: memory (CD45RO+) T cells sorted from blood. All receptors come from a woman younger than 30 in good health.

CDR3 sequence reads: CASSLDQSSYNEQFF. CDR3 bases: TGTGCCAGCAGCTTGGACCAGAGCTCCTACAATGAGCAGTTCTTC. This chain links TRBV5-4 with TRBJ2-1, with D unclear. The germline V gene has CDR1 SGHNT and CDR2 YYREEE (reference sequence). The V gene lost 0 bases and the J gene lost 0 bases, with 7 bases spanning the gap. The CDR3 covers 15 residues.

This clonotype was picked up a small number of times. The chain combines TRBV5-1 with TRBJ2-1, with 9 positions matching TRBD2. The CDR3 length is 14 residues. The V segment lost 7 bases and the J segment 2 bases; nucleotides outside the gene matches: 4. Germline V lookup: CDR1 SGHRS, CDR2 YFSETQ. The CDR3 nucleotides are TGCGCCAGCGGCGGGGGGGCCGCCTACAATGAGCAGTTCTTC. This sequence encodes CASGGGAAYNEQFF.

As DNA, the CDR3 is TGTGCCAGCAGTACACAGTACAATGAGCAGTTCTTC. It translates to CASSTQYNEQFF. The chain combines TRBV6-1 with TRBJ2-1; D uncertain. The CDR3 covers 12 residues. Between the trimmed V and J ends, which lost 5 bases and 4 bases, there was a span of 6 bases. From germline, CDR1 is MNHNS and CDR2 SASEGT.

V is TRBV4-3 and J is TRBJ2-7; D is uncertain. This CDR3 spans 15 amino acids. V dropped 2 bases and J dropped 4 bases, with 15 bases sitting between them. Per germline, CDR1 LGHNA and CDR2 YSLEER. The CDR3 sequence: CASSQQPGLNYEQYF. CDR3 sequence (DNA): TGCGCCAGCAGCCAACAACCGGGCCTAAATTACGAGCAGTACTTC.

The table lists this clonotype with many counts. The CDR3 coding sequence is TGCGCCAGCAGCCAAGATACAAAACGGACGGGAGGTGGGGTAAACACTGAAGCTTTCTTT. Its protein is CASSQDTKRTGGGVNTEAFF. V is TRBV4-3 and J is TRBJ1-1; no clear D gene. This CDR3 spans 20 amino acids. Per the germline V gene, CDR1 is LGHNA and CDR2 is YSLEER. The ends were cut back, 0 bases at V and 2 bases at J, with 25 bases in the middle.

V gene TRBV7-9 combines with J gene TRBJ1-2; D ambiguous. The CDR3 loop spans 12 amino acids. Germline assignment: CDR1 SEHNR and CDR2 FQNEAQ (reference sequence). V dropped 0 bases and J dropped 5 bases, with 4 bases sitting between them. CDR3 coding DNA: TGTGCCAGCAGCTTAGCCGAGTATGGCTACACCTTC. It codes for CASSLAEYGYTF. Drawing the rest from reference TRBV7-9 and TRBJ1-2, the complete variable domain is DTGVSQNPRHKITKRGQNVTFRCDPISEHNRLYWYRQTLGQGPEFLTYFQNEAQLEKSRLLSDRFSAERPKGSFSTLEIQRTEQGDSAMYLCASSLAEYGYTFGSGTRLTVV.

The V and J genes are TRBV14 and TRBJ1-2; the D gene is possibly TRBD1 (6 bases). V was shortened by 5 bases and J by 3 bases, with 16 bases between the two germline ends. Germline V gene lookup returns CDR1 SGHDN and CDR2 FVKESK. This CDR3 contains 15 residues. The DNA for the CDR3 is TGTGCCAGCAGCGAGGGGCGGGGGCGTCACTATGGCTACACCTTC. Translation gives CASSEGRGRHYGYTF.

J is TRBJ2-3 and V is TRBV7-2; D not resolved. V lost 5 bases, J lost 8 bases, and 14 bases lay in between. CDR3 length: 13 residues. Per the germline V gene, CDR1 is SGHTA and CDR2 is FQGNSA. The CDR3 sequence is CASSLLLWGTQYF. CDR3 bases: TGTGCCAGCAGCCTCCTGCTGTGGGGTACGCAGTATTTT.

V is TRBV29-1 and J is TRBJ2-6, with D perhaps matching TRBD1 (6 bases). Trimming stripped 7 bases from V and 4 bases from J, with 14 bases between. Looked up from germline, CDR1 is SQVTM and CDR2 is ANQGSEA. CDR3 length: 14 residues. The CDR3 region is CSAEGGTGANVLTF. In DNA, the CDR3 is TGCAGCGCCGAAGGGGGTACCGGGGCCAACGTCCTGACTTTC.

The chain recombines TRBV9 with TRBJ2-3, with a weak D call TRBD2 (6 bases). Trimming cost V 3 bases and J 4 bases, with 12 bases left between them. The CDR3 has 14 residues. CDR1 and CDR2 from the germline V gene are SGDLS and YYNGEE. DNA of the CDR3: TGTGCCAGCAGCGGAGGAGGGGCCGCAGATACGCAGTATTTT. Protein: CASSGGGAADTQYF. The full variable domain, its missing parts supplied by reference TRBV9 and TRBJ2-3, is DSGVTQTPKHLITATGQRVTLRCSPRSGDLSVYWYQQSLDQGLQFLIQYYNGEERAKGNILERFSAQQFPDLHSELNLSSLELGDSALYFCASSGGGAADTQYFGPGTRLTVL.

V gene TRBV5-1 combines with J gene TRBJ1-1; weak D call: TRBD1 (5 bases). Trimming stripped 0 bases from V and 1 base from J, with 10 bases between. Germline V gene sequence: CDR1 SGHRS, CDR2 YFSETQ. The CDR3 runs to 15 residues. This CDR3 is CASSLGGLANTEAFF. The CDR3 DNA sequence: TGCGCCAGCAGCTTGGGGGGGTTGGCGAACACTGAAGCTTTCTTT.

This clonotype was observed at least ten times. The CDR3 reads CASSLGTSGSFADTQYF. The CDR3 DNA is TGTGCCAGCAGCCTCGGGACTAGCGGGAGTTTCGCAGATACGCAGTATTTT. V usage is TRBV7-2 and J usage is TRBJ2-3; 14 bases fit TRBD2. The CDR3 runs 17 residues. The junction had 8 bases not matched to a gene; V was cut back by 5 bases and J by 4 bases. CDR1 is SGHTA and CDR2 is FQGNSA in the germline V gene.

The table lists this clonotype with a few counts. The gene calls are TRBV9 and TRBJ2-1, with 11 bases that match TRBD2. CDR3 length: 20 amino acids. Per germline, CDR1 SGDLS and CDR2 YYNGEE. Losses at the gene ends were 3 bases for V and 6 bases for J; bases not matched to a gene: 20. CDR3 loop: CASSASTPLRLAGGGNEQFF. CDR3 DNA sequence: TGTGCCAGCAGCGCCTCCACCCCACTGCGGCTAGCGGGGGGTGGCAATGAGCAGTTCTTC.

This chain uses TRBV7-9 with TRBJ1-2, with D unresolved. The V end was cut by 4 bases, the J end by 1 base, with 13 bases between. There are 15 residues in the CDR3. The germline CDR1 and CDR2 sequences are SEHNR and FQNEAQ (reference sequence). The CDR3 nucleotides are TGTGCCAGCAGCTCCGGCCCCTCGATTAACTATGGCTACACCTTC. Translating it yields CASSSGPSINYGYTF. Supplemented by reference TRBV7-9 and TRBJ1-2, the full variable domain reads DTGVSQNPRHKITKRGQNVTFRCDPISEHNRLYWYRQTLGQGPEFLTYFQNEAQLEKSRLLSDRFSAERPKGSFSTLEIQRTEQGDSAMYLCASSSGPSINYGYTFGSGTRLTVV.

This sequence joins TRBV6-5 and TRBJ2-1; D is undetermined. The germline CDR1 and CDR2 sequences are MNHEY and SVGAGI. The CDR3 runs 15 residues. Between the trimmed V and J ends, which lost 7 bases and 5 bases, there was a span of 18 bases. CDR3 sequence reads: CASITSGPGHNEQFF. The CDR3 coding sequence is TGTGCCAGCATTACTTCGGGCCCCGGCCACAATGAGCAGTTCTTC.

In its sample, this clonotype was seen a few times. The rearrangement joins TRBV12-3 or TRBV12-4 to TRBJ1-1; no definite D call. The V gene lost 7 bases and the J gene lost 0 bases, with 12 bases spanning the gap. The CDR3 covers 14 residues. The CDR3 here is CASIPRLMNTEAFF. In DNA form, the CDR3 reads TGTGCCAGCATTCCGAGACTTATGAACACTGAAGCTTTCTTT.

The genes are TRBV29-1 and TRBJ1-2; D is possibly TRBD1 (5 bases). The V gene lost 3 bases and the J gene lost 8 bases, with 22 bases spanning the gap. Germline CDR1 and CDR2: SQVTM and ANQGSEA. The CDR3 totals 15 residues. The DNA for the CDR3 is TGCAGCGTTGACTACAGGCCCTCCCCAGCGCGCGGCTACACCTTC. It is translated as CSVDYRPSPARGYTF.

This clonotype was seen ten or more times. The chain uses TRBV7-2 and TRBJ2-1, with D unresolved. This CDR3 region has 12 residues. Germline V gene lookup returns CDR1 SGHTA and CDR2 FQGNSA. V was trimmed by 6 bases and J by 3 bases, leaving 6 bases between them. The CDR3 sequence is CASRSGYNEQFF. DNA of the CDR3: TGTGCCAGCAGGTCGGGCTACAATGAGCAGTTCTTC.

V usage is TRBV11-1 and J usage is TRBJ2-1; 10 bases agree with TRBD1. After removal of 5 bases from V and 3 bases from J, the junction contained 13 bases not matched to a gene. The CDR3 runs 18 residues. Germline V CDR1 and CDR2: SGHAT, FQDESV (reference sequence). The CDR3 region has the DNA TGTGCCAGCAGCACCCGGGACAGGGGAAGATCTGGCTACAATGAGCAGTTCTTC. Encoded protein: CASSTRDRGRSGYNEQFF.